Listed below are T cell receptor beta chains from one sample, sequenced in a study of post-analysis software for immune sequencing data. A single record per CDR3 protein comes from TCRdb applying MiXCR to the PCR reads. The table lists hundreds of thousands of distinct CDR3 sequences, about 50% of them singletons, with approximately 4.5% in the top ten. The sample comprised blood. These receptor sequences come from a girl aged 10 to 17 with multiple sclerosis. CDR3s include the opening cysteine and the closing phenylalanine or tryptophan. The D gene is left open where the match is weak. The size of a clone is reported for some rows only, either as once, few or many, or as a class for expanded clones.

clone size,J gene,D gene,V gene,CDR3 protein,CDR3 DNA
NA,TRBJ2-1,TRBD2,TRBV4-2,CASSERLAASSYNEQFF,TGTGCCAGCAGCGAAAGACTAGCCGCGAGCTCCTACAATGAGCAGTTCTTC
few,TRBJ2-7,TRBD2,TRBV12-3/TRBV12-4,CASNRGGGYEQYF,TGTGCCAGCAATCGGGGGGGTGGGTACGAGCAGTACTTC
few,TRBJ1-2,NA,TRBV5-1,CASSWGLSDTPYGYTF,TGCGCCAGCAGCTGGGGGCTCTCAGACACCCCCTATGGCTACACCTTC
few,TRBJ2-3,TRBD2,TRBV5-1,CASSFSGYTDTQYF,TGCGCCAGCAGCTTTAGCGGGTACACAGATACGCAGTATTTT
NA,TRBJ2-1,TRBD2,TRBV20-1,CSAELAATYNEQFF,TGCAGTGCTGAACTAGCGGCTACCTACAATGAGCAGTTCTTC
NA,TRBJ2-5,TRBD1,TRBV7-9,CASSQGQTDQETQYF,TGTGCCAGCAGCCAGGGACAGACCGATCAAGAGACCCAGTACTTC
NA,TRBJ1-6,TRBD1,TRBV5-1,CASSTGTGEIGPHF,TGCGCCAGCAGCACGGGGACAGGGGAGATCGGTCCCCACTTT
NA,TRBJ2-7,NA,TRBV14,CASSADLAPKPYEQYF,TGTGCCAGCAGCGCGGACCTAGCGCCGAAGCCCTACGAGCAGTACTTC
NA,TRBJ2-7,NA,TRBV6-5,CASSYRGGFDEQYF,TGTGCCAGCAGTTACAGAGGGGGGTTCGACGAGCAGTACTTC
NA,TRBJ2-1,NA,TRBV12-3/TRBV12-4,CASSLLTKQFF,TGTGCCAGCAGCCTCCTGACAAAGCAGTTCTTC
few,TRBJ1-1,NA,TRBV29-1,CSALTGNTEAFF,TGCAGCGCCCTCACCGGGAACACTGAAGCTTTCTTT
NA,TRBJ2-3,TRBD2,TRBV20-1,CSARPLQSLSGRAISSTDTQYF,TGCAGTGCTAGACCCTTGCAAAGCCTTAGCGGGAGGGCCATTTCTAGCACAGATACGCAGTATTTT
NA,TRBJ1-2,NA,TRBV12-5,CASGLVPQGSYGYTF,TGTGCTAGTGGTTTGGTACCTCAGGGCTCCTATGGCTACACCTTC
NA,TRBJ1-1,NA,TRBV29-1,CSIDRMNTEAFF,TGCAGCATCGACAGGATGAACACTGAAGCTTTCTTT
NA,TRBJ2-5,TRBD1,TRBV6-5,CASSYGVTGGTQYF,TGTGCCAGCAGTTACGGTGTTACAGGGGGGACCCAGTACTTC
NA,TRBJ2-7,TRBD2,TRBV20-1,CSASPSSGLAYEQYF,TGCAGTGCTAGTCCTTCTAGCGGGCTTGCCTACGAGCAGTACTTC
NA,TRBJ2-5,NA,TRBV9,CASSVTGLQETQYF,TGTGCCAGCAGCGTTACAGGTCTACAAGAGACCCAGTACTTC
few,TRBJ2-3,NA,TRBV2,CASSEAVDTQYF,TGTGCCAGCAGTGAAGCAGTAGATACGCAGTATTTT
NA,TRBJ2-7,NA,TRBV27,CASSLVPGALSYEQYF,TGTGCCAGCAGTTTAGTCCCGGGGGCACTCTCCTACGAGCAGTACTTC
NA,TRBJ2-3,TRBD2,TRBV5-1,CASSLVRGARDTQYF,TGCGCCAGCAGCTTGGTGCGGGGGGCAAGGGATACGCAGTATTTT
few,TRBJ2-5,TRBD1,TRBV20-1,CSALGQGQETQYF,TGCAGTGCCCTGGGACAGGGCCAAGAGACCCAGTACTTC
NA,TRBJ2-3,NA,TRBV5-1,CASSLNPLYTDTQYF,TGCGCCAGCAGCTTGAACCCTCTCTACACAGATACGCAGTATTTT
NA,TRBJ2-1,NA,TRBV29-1,CSVEDREATTYNEQFF,TGCAGCGTTGAAGATCGAGAGGCCACAACCTACAATGAGCAGTTCTTC
NA,TRBJ2-5,TRBD2,TRBV15,CATSRDIFVSGGKTQYF,TGTGCCACCAGCAGAGATATTTTCGTAAGCGGGGGGAAGACCCAGTACTTC
NA,TRBJ2-7,NA,TRBV10-1,CASSPRPRPLSGEQYF,TGCGCCAGCAGCCCGAGGCCACGACCCCTCTCGGGTGAGCAGTACTTC
NA,TRBJ2-5,TRBD2,TRBV20-1,CSANPGLAGGRETQYF,TGCAGTGCTAACCCGGGACTAGCGGGAGGTAGAGAGACCCAGTACTTC
NA,TRBJ1-4,NA,TRBV7-9,CASSLRPTGTNEKLFF,TGTGCCAGCAGCTTACGGCCGACGGGAACTAATGAAAAACTGTTTTTT
NA,TRBJ2-5,NA,TRBV20-1,CSARDPRGEATQYF,TGCAGTGCTAGAGACCCGAGAGGGGAAGCGACCCAGTACTTC
few,TRBJ1-2,NA,TRBV29-1,CSVGDGRANFLLYGYTF,TGCAGCGTTGGGGACGGAAGAGCCAACTTTCTTCTTTATGGCTACACCTTC
NA,TRBJ1-1,TRBD1,TRBV6-6,CASSSTGAPNTEAFF,TGTGCCAGCAGTTCAACAGGGGCCCCAAACACTGAAGCTTTCTTT
few,TRBJ1-2,NA,TRBV7-3,CASSVTGDGHKKYGYTF,TGTGCCAGCAGCGTAACCGGGGACGGACACAAAAAGTATGGCTACACCTTC
NA,TRBJ2-7,TRBD1,TRBV27,CASSEGQGNPLSEQYF,TGTGCCAGCAGTGAGGGACAGGGGAATCCACTGAGCGAGCAGTACTTC
NA,TRBJ2-7,TRBD2,TRBV5-1,CASSPDSGTLYEQYF,TGCGCCAGCAGCCCGGATAGCGGGACCCTCTACGAGCAGTACTTC
NA,TRBJ1-2,NA,TRBV4-1,CASSQATYGYTF,TGCGCCAGCAGCCAAGCGACGTATGGCTACACCTTC
NA,TRBJ2-7,NA,TRBV5-5,CASSFLGGSHEQYF,TGTGCCAGCAGCTTTTTGGGCGGAAGCCACGAGCAGTACTTC
once,TRBJ2-5,TRBD1,TRBV20-1,CSARYRGPGWEQYF,TGCAGTGCTAGATACAGGGGGCCAGGTTGGGAGCAGTACTTC
NA,TRBJ2-1,NA,TRBV6-1,CASSRIEVDEQFF,TGTGCCAGCAGCCGCATTGAAGTGGATGAGCAGTTCTTC
NA,TRBJ2-5,NA,TRBV29-1,CSVERFRYEQYF,TGCAGCGTTGAACGTTTCAGGTATGAGCAGTACTTC
NA,TRBJ2-3,TRBD2,TRBV9,CASSAGSGGALDTQYF,TGTGCCAGCAGCGCCGGTAGCGGGGGGGCCCTCGATACGCAGTATTTT